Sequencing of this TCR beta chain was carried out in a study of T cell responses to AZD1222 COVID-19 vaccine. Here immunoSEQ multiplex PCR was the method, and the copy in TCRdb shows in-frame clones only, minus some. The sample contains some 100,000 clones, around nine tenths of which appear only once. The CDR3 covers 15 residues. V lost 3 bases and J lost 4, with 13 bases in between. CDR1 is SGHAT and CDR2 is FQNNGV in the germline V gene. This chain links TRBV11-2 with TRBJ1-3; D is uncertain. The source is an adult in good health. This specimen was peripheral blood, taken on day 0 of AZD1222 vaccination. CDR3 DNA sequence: TGTGCCAGCAGCTTTGGAGGTGTAGTGGGAAACACCATATATTTT. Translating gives CASSFGGVVGNTIYF.